This T cell receptor beta chain is drawn from a study of patients and donors after allogeneic stem cell transplantation. The CDR3 consists of 14 residues. Germline V gene data show CDR1 as DFQATT and CDR2 as SNEGSKA (reference sequence). Trimming took off 6 bases at V and 4 bases at J, with 17 bases between the two ends. TCRdb re-derived calls from the RT-PCR reads in MiXCR, one entry per CDR3 protein. Of approximately 98,000 distinct CDR3 sequences listed, 35% are singletons. Sequenced material: blood, either unsorted or a sorted T cell fraction (not recorded which). This rearrangement joins TRBV20-1 to TRBJ2-3; tentatively, D is TRBD1 (5 bases). This TCR derives from a human donor who was either an allogeneic HSCT recipient or a stem cell or donor lymphocyte infusion donor (not recorded which). It is not recorded whose cells these are; they may come from a transplant donor. The CDR3 loop reads CSAGPLLGPDTQYF. DNA of the CDR3: TGCAGTGCAGGCCCTTTATTGGGGCCAGATACGCAGTATTTT.